Below are 5 T cell receptor beta chains sequenced from a single sample in a study of T cells after yellow fever vaccination. MiXCR was run by TCRdb on the 5' RACE reads, yielding one entry per CDR3 protein. The table has a few hundred thousand distinct CDR3 sequences, around 4.9% seen once; the top ten hold less than 3.5%. The material sequenced was CD4+ T cells sorted from PBMCs, taken on the day of the yellow fever booster vaccination. Source of these receptors: a man aged 18 to 29 who received the YFV17D yellow fever vaccine.

This clonotype occurred a few times. This chain links TRBV6-5 with TRBJ2-7; 10 positions agree with TRBD1. The length of the CDR3 is 14 residues. Germline V gives CDR1 MNHEY, CDR2 SVGAGI. J was trimmed by 4 bases and V by 8 bases; bases with no gene match: 8. For the CDR3, the DNA is TGTGCCAGCGAACCGGGACAGGGGATATACGAGCAGTACTTC. Translation: CASEPGQGIYEQYF.

This clonotype was observed a handful of times. The chain links TRBV10-3 to TRBJ2-2; 7 nucleotides agree with TRBD1. Germline CDR1 reads ENHRY; CDR2 reads SYGVKD. CDR3 length: 14 amino acids. V shed 11 bases and J 5 bases; nucleotides not matched to a gene: 11. The CDR3 DNA sequence: TGTGCCGCCCGAGACAGGGAGAGGACCGGGGAGCTGTTTTTT. Translating gives CAARDRERTGELFF.

This clonotype was seen a handful of times. V and J are TRBV6-5 and TRBJ1-1; maybe TRBD1 (6 bases). Germline V gene lookup returns CDR1 MNHEY and CDR2 SVGAGI. CDR3 length equals 15 residues. V lost 0 bases and J 4 bases, leaving 12 bases between the germline ends. The CDR3 DNA sequence: TGTGCCAGCAGTTACTCTGGGGGGGCAGGCACTGAAGCTTTCTTT. Translated, it gives CASSYSGGAGTEAFF.

This clonotype was observed a few times. The chain is built from TRBV20-1 and TRBJ2-5, with D perhaps matching TRBD2 (7 bases). The V end was cut by 6 bases, the J end by 5 bases, with 16 bases between. CDR1 DFQATT and CDR2 SNEGSKA come from the germline V gene (reference sequence). The length of the CDR3 is 13 residues. The CDR3 region is CSAPGEGGETQYF. The CDR3 DNA reads TGCAGTGCCCCCGGTGAGGGGGGGGAGACCCAGTACTTC.

This clonotype was detected only a few times. The gene calls are TRBV11-1 and TRBJ2-1, with D hard to call. Trimming took 3 bases from V and 7 from J, leaving 16 bases between them. CDR3 length: 15 residues. Germline CDR1 SGHAT, CDR2 FQDESV (reference sequence). The CDR3 reads CASSFPQRLGNEQFF. The CDR3 nucleotides read TGTGCCAGCAGCTTCCCACAGAGATTGGGAAATGAGCAGTTCTTC.